The rows below give T cell receptor beta chains drawn from one sample of a study of blood T cell repertoires in COVID-19. The method was immunoSEQ multiplex PCR; TCRdb's version includes in-frame clones alone and lacks a portion of them. In the table there are about 100,000 clones, roughly nine tenths of which are singletons. Sequencing was carried out using peripheral blood. The receptors shown here come from a man between 60 and 75 years old with acute or convalescent COVID-19. CDR3s include the opening cysteine and the closing phenylalanine or tryptophan. Fields, in order: CDR3 length, clone size, V gene, J gene, D gene, CDR3 protein, CDR3 DNA. D genes are given only for firm matches. Expanded clones get a size class; other rows say once, few or many, or leave the size out.

length: 14; size: .; V: TRBV5-4; J: TRBJ1-1; D: TRBD1; CDR3: CASSSGQSLTEAFF; DNA: TGTGCCAGCAGCTCGGGACAGTCCCTCACTGAAGCTTTCTTT
length: 13; size: .; V: TRBV29-1; J: TRBJ1-3; D: .; CDR3: CSVQGSSGNTIYF; DNA: TGCAGCGTACAGGGAAGCTCTGGAAACACCATATATTTT
length: 16; size: .; V: TRBV5-4; J: TRBJ1-2; D: TRBD1; CDR3: CASSGGTGDRDYGYTF; DNA: TGTGCCAGCAGCGGGGGGACAGGGGATAGGGACTATGGCTACACCTTC
length: 15; size: .; V: TRBV11-3; J: TRBJ2-3; D: TRBD2; CDR3: CASSVTSGFTDTQYF; DNA: TGTGCCAGCAGCGTCACTAGCGGATTCACAGATACGCAGTATTTT
length: 19; size: .; V: TRBV5-6; J: TRBJ2-1; D: TRBD2; CDR3: CASSGGTSGSFSSYNEQFF; DNA: TGTGCCAGCAGCGGAGGGACTAGCGGGTCTTTTAGCTCCTACAATGAGCAGTTCTTC
length: 14; size: .; V: TRBV30; J: TRBJ2-3; D: TRBD1; CDR3: CAWMATGITDTQYF; DNA: TGTGCCTGGATGGCGACAGGGATCACAGATACGCAGTATTTT
length: 14; size: .; V: TRBV30; J: TRBJ1-2; D: TRBD1; CDR3: CAWSGTGKFYGYTF; DNA: TGTGCCTGGAGTGGGACAGGGAAATTCTATGGCTACACCTTC
length: 14; size: .; V: TRBV28; J: TRBJ1-5; D: .; CDR3: CASIPGAGVQPQHF; DNA: TGTGCCAGCATTCCCGGGGCGGGAGTTCAGCCCCAGCATTTT
length: 15; size: once; V: TRBV30; J: TRBJ1-5; D: TRBD1; CDR3: CAWSVGGQGGKPQHF; DNA: TGTGCCTGGAGCGTAGGGGGACAGGGAGGGAAGCCCCAGCATTTT
length: 13; size: .; V: TRBV2; J: TRBJ1-2; D: .; CDR3: CASSGEGNYGYTF; DNA: TGTGCCAGCAGTGGGGAGGGGAACTATGGCTACACCTTC
length: 14; size: .; V: TRBV6-5; J: TRBJ1-2; D: TRBD1; CDR3: CASRPGGAGYGYTF; DNA: TGTGCCAGCAGACCAGGGGGCGCCGGATATGGCTACACCTTC
length: 13; size: .; V: TRBV12-5; J: TRBJ2-5; D: .; CDR3: CASSVQIQETQYF; DNA: TGTGCATCTAGCGTCCAGATCCAAGAGACCCAGTACTTC
length: 16; size: .; V: TRBV28; J: TRBJ1-3; D: TRBD1; CDR3: CASTDLGTGSGNTIYF; DNA: TGTGCCAGCACCGATTTAGGGACAGGGTCTGGAAACACCATATATTTT
length: 15; size: .; V: TRBV5-4; J: TRBJ1-2; D: .; CDR3: CASSLEAGGASGYTF; DNA: TGTGCCAGCAGCTTGGAGGCGGGGGGGGCGTCTGGCTACACCTTC
length: 15; size: .; V: TRBV11-2; J: TRBJ2-5; D: TRBD2; CDR3: CASSRAGGSQETQYF; DNA: TGTGCCAGCAGCCGAGCGGGAGGCTCGCAAGAGACCCAGTACTTC
length: 17; size: .; V: TRBV27; J: TRBJ2-5; D: TRBD2; CDR3: CASSSPPGLAGVETQYF; DNA: TGTGCCAGCAGTTCCCCCCCGGGACTAGCGGGAGTGGAGACCCAGTACTTC
length: 16; size: .; V: TRBV5-6; J: TRBJ2-3; D: TRBD2; CDR3: CASSSLAGGHEDTQYF; DNA: TGTGCCAGCAGCTCCCTAGCGGGAGGGCACGAAGATACGCAGTATTTT
length: 14; size: .; V: TRBV3-1/TRBV3-2; J: TRBJ2-7; D: TRBD2; CDR3: CASSPGGSIQEQYF; DNA: TGTGCCAGCAGCCCGGGCGGGAGCATTCAAGAGCAGTACTTC
length: 19; size: .; V: TRBV19; J: TRBJ2-5; D: TRBD2; CDR3: CASSMPGETGLANQETQYF; DNA: TGTGCCAGTAGTATGCCTGGTGAAACGGGACTAGCGAACCAAGAGACCCAGTACTTC
length: 15; size: .; V: TRBV5-6; J: TRBJ2-1; D: TRBD1; CDR3: CASSGGQGSINEQFF; DNA: TGTGCCAGCAGCGGAGGACAGGGGTCGATAAATGAGCAGTTCTTC
length: 12; size: .; V: TRBV29-1; J: TRBJ1-1; D: .; CDR3: CSGAGLNTEAFF; DNA: TGCAGCGGGGCAGGGCTGAACACTGAAGCTTTCTTT
length: 15; size: once; V: TRBV7-9; J: TRBJ2-3; D: .; CDR3: CASSLALGEADTQYF; DNA: TGTGCCAGCAGCTTAGCGCTCGGGGAAGCAGATACGCAGTATTTT
length: 15; size: .; V: TRBV29-1; J: TRBJ1-2; D: TRBD1; CDR3: CSVEWKGDRGRGYTF; DNA: TGCAGCGTTGAATGGAAAGGGGACAGGGGTCGAGGCTACACCTTC
length: 15; size: once; V: TRBV9; J: TRBJ1-6; D: TRBD1; CDR3: CASSGPGQGNSPLHF; DNA: TGTGCCAGCAGCGGCCCGGGACAGGGGAATTCACCCCTCCACTTT
length: 12; size: .; V: TRBV5-4; J: TRBJ1-1; D: .; CDR3: CASSLWEAEAFF; DNA: TGTGCCAGCAGCTTATGGGAGGCTGAAGCTTTCTTT
length: 16; size: .; V: TRBV6-4; J: TRBJ1-1; D: TRBD1; CDR3: CASSERGTALNTEAFF; DNA: TGTGCCAGCAGTGAGAGGGGGACAGCCTTGAACACTGAAGCTTTCTTT
length: 13; size: .; V: TRBV11-3; J: TRBJ1-1; D: .; CDR3: CASSLRWNTEAFF; DNA: TGTGCCAGCAGCTTGAGATGGAACACTGAAGCTTTCTTT
length: 15; size: .; V: TRBV6-5; J: TRBJ1-4; D: TRBD1; CDR3: CASIPVQGTNEKLFF; DNA: TGTGCCAGCATCCCCGTACAGGGGACTAATGAAAAACTGTTTTTT
length: 14; size: .; V: TRBV11-2; J: TRBJ1-1; D: .; CDR3: CASSLAGVNTEAFF; DNA: TGTGCCAGCAGCTTAGCGGGGGTGAACACTGAAGCTTTCTTT
length: 16; size: .; V: TRBV24-1; J: TRBJ2-3; D: .; CDR3: CATSPLDSGITDTQYF; DNA: TGTGCCACCTCGCCCCTCGATAGCGGAATCACAGATACGCAGTATTTT
length: 17; size: .; V: TRBV14; J: TRBJ2-1; D: TRBD2; CDR3: CASSQEYAGGPYNEQFF; DNA: TGTGCCAGCAGCCAAGAGTATGCGGGAGGGCCCTACAATGAGCAGTTCTTC
length: 17; size: .; V: TRBV4-1; J: TRBJ2-7; D: .; CDR3: CASSQERLQGLTYEQYF; DNA: TGCGCCAGCAGCCAAGAAAGGCTGCAGGGCCTAACCTACGAGCAGTACTTC
length: 15; size: .; V: TRBV19; J: TRBJ2-1; D: TRBD1; CDR3: CASSISSDRLGEQFF; DNA: TGTGCCAGTAGTATATCTTCGGACAGGTTAGGTGAGCAGTTCTTC
length: 14; size: .; V: TRBV6-5; J: TRBJ1-2; D: TRBD1; CDR3: CAISPGQQIYGYTF; DNA: TGTGCCATCTCCCCGGGACAGCAAATCTATGGCTACACCTTC
length: 14; size: .; V: TRBV5-4; J: TRBJ2-7; D: TRBD2; CDR3: CASSYAAGYNEQYF; DNA: TGTGCCAGCAGCTACGCAGCGGGGTACAACGAGCAGTACTTC
length: 15; size: .; V: TRBV2; J: TRBJ1-3; D: .; CDR3: CASSEVDFSGNTIYF; DNA: TGTGCCAGCAGTGAGGTGGACTTCTCTGGAAACACCATATATTTT
length: 13; size: .; V: TRBV3-1/TRBV3-2; J: TRBJ2-1; D: .; CDR3: CASSLGAAGEQFF; DNA: TGTGCCAGCAGCCTCGGGGCTGCGGGGGAGCAGTTCTTC
length: 16; size: .; V: TRBV15; J: TRBJ1-4; D: TRBD1; CDR3: CATSRGRQGVNEKLFF; DNA: TGTGCCACCAGCAGGGGTCGACAGGGAGTTAATGAAAAACTGTTTTTT
length: 13; size: .; V: TRBV2; J: TRBJ1-6; D: .; CDR3: CASSEMGVSPLHF; DNA: TGTGCCAGCAGTGAAATGGGCGTTTCACCCCTCCACTTT
length: 15; size: .; V: TRBV30; J: TRBJ2-2; D: .; CDR3: CAWSDSPTNTGELFF; DNA: TGTGCCTGGAGTGACTCCCCGACGAACACCGGGGAGCTGTTTTTT
length: 11; size: .; V: TRBV20-1; J: TRBJ2-1; D: TRBD1; CDR3: CSAPGGDEQFF; DNA: TGCAGTGCTCCAGGGGGCGATGAGCAGTTCTTC
length: 16; size: .; V: TRBV5-5; J: TRBJ2-1; D: TRBD2; CDR3: CASSPSSGNSYNEQFF; DNA: TGTGCCAGCAGCCCCTCTAGCGGAAACTCCTACAATGAGCAGTTCTTC
length: 13; size: .; V: TRBV6-1; J: TRBJ1-2; D: TRBD1; CDR3: CASSEAGGLGYTF; DNA: TGTGCCAGCAGTGAAGCAGGGGGCCTTGGCTACACCTTC
length: 13; size: .; V: TRBV10-2; J: TRBJ2-1; D: .; CDR3: CASSETSYNEQFF; DNA: TGCGCCAGCAGTGAGACTAGCTACAATGAGCAGTTCTTC
length: 15; size: .; V: TRBV24-1; J: TRBJ2-1; D: .; CDR3: CATSETSFGYNEQFF; DNA: TGTGCCACCAGTGAAACTAGCTTCGGCTACAATGAGCAGTTCTTC
length: 12; size: .; V: TRBV7-9; J: TRBJ1-2; D: TRBD1; CDR3: CASSFNRGGYTF; DNA: TGTGCCAGCAGCTTCAACAGGGGTGGCTACACCTTC
length: 15; size: .; V: TRBV10-3; J: TRBJ1-1; D: TRBD1; CDR3: CASEGQGLQGTEAFF; DNA: TGTGCCAGCGAGGGACAGGGGCTACAAGGCACTGAAGCTTTCTTT
length: 14; size: .; V: TRBV11-2; J: TRBJ2-3; D: .; CDR3: CASSAGRHTDTQYF; DNA: TGTGCCAGCAGCGCGGGACGCCACACAGATACGCAGTATTTT
length: 20; size: .; V: TRBV3-1/TRBV3-2; J: TRBJ2-3; D: .; CDR3: CASSPLWDFLPTSSTDTQYF; DNA: TGTGCCAGCAGCCCCTTGTGGGACTTTCTCCCAACCTCTAGCACAGATACGCAGTATTTT